These T cell receptor beta chains were read from a single sample in a study of post-analysis software for immune sequencing data. Each CDR3 protein is one row after TCRdb ran MiXCR on the PCR reads. The sample shows fewer than 550,000 distinct CDR3 sequences, roughly 34% of them seen only once. The sequenced sample consisted of blood. These receptor sequences come from a girl between 2 and 17 years old with multiple sclerosis. Both conserved end residues are trimmed from each CDR3. Each record gives: CDR3 protein, V gene, J gene, clone size. For some rows the clone size is stated as once, few or many, or as a class when expanded; others skip it.

ASSPDYRRDTQY	TRBV7-2	TRBJ2-3	few
ASSLELSHNEQF	TRBV5-1	TRBJ2-1	-
ASSLWTTGELF	TRBV5-5	TRBJ2-2	few
ASESGERGAADTQY	TRBV21-1	TRBJ2-3	few
ASSLRGSGINYNEQF	TRBV14	TRBJ2-1	few
ASSQRGTEAF	TRBV3-1	TRBJ1-1	-
ASSTRAYNEKLF	TRBV7-2	TRBJ1-4	few
SVFPESSYNEQF	TRBV29-1	TRBJ2-1	-
ARSTDGGGPAEERQF	TRBV5-3	TRBJ2-1	-
ASSLELAGVDEQY	TRBV5-1	TRBJ2-7	-
ASFAPRGTSGTQY	TRBV6-2/TRBV6-3	TRBJ2-5	few
ASSPSTGGNQPQH	TRBV18	TRBJ1-5	-
ASSSHTGTVSGANVLT	TRBV5-8	TRBJ2-6	-
ASSLDGTPYYEQY	TRBV5-1	TRBJ2-7	-
ASSLGRVAGTNGRETQY	TRBV5-5	TRBJ2-5	-
ASSFGTRMGTQY	TRBV12-3/TRBV12-4	TRBJ2-5	-
ATSRDERVASPPH	TRBV15	TRBJ1-6	-